This is a list of T cell receptor beta chains from one sample in a study of blood T cell repertoires in COVID-19. Clones were sequenced by immunoSEQ multiplex PCR, and TCRdb holds only the in-frame ones, with some missing. Of 200,000 to 300,000 clones in the sample, around four fifths were seen once. Material for sequencing was peripheral blood. These receptors were collected from a man aged 60 to 75 with acute or convalescent COVID-19. CDR3s include the opening cysteine and the closing phenylalanine or tryptophan. The order of the fields is D gene, V gene, clone size, J gene, CDR3 protein, CDR3 DNA. The D gene is left open where the match is weak. A clone size is listed for some rows: how often the clone was seen (once, few, many), or a class if it is expanded.

.,TRBV2,.,TRBJ1-4,CASSESRGFNEKLFF,TGTGCCAGCAGTGAATCTCGCGGGTTTAATGAAAAACTGTTTTTT
TRBD2,TRBV11-3,.,TRBJ2-1,CASSLERRRTSGGSSYNEQFF,TGTGCCAGCAGCTTAGAGAGGAGGAGGACTAGCGGGGGTAGCTCCTACAATGAGCAGTTCTTC
.,TRBV4-2,.,TRBJ2-3,CASSHSGENTQYF,TGTGCCAGCAGCCACTCCGGGGAAAATACGCAGTATTTT
.,TRBV6-5,.,TRBJ2-7,CASSPDRTQSYEQYF,TGTGCCAGCAGTCCCGACAGGACACAATCCTACGAGCAGTACTTC
TRBD1,TRBV3-1/TRBV3-2,.,TRBJ1-2,CASSPRDRGNGYTF,TGTGCCAGCAGCCCCCGGGACAGGGGTAATGGCTACACCTTC
TRBD2,TRBV28,.,TRBJ2-2,CASGWGGITGELFF,TGTGCCAGCGGTTGGGGAGGGATCACCGGGGAGCTGTTTTTT
TRBD2,TRBV28,once,TRBJ2-2,CASKPEREGTGELFF,TGTGCCAGCAAACCTGAGCGGGAGGGCACCGGGGAGCTGTTTTTT
TRBD2,TRBV19,once,TRBJ2-1,CASSIPPGGGLDSYNEQFF,TGTGCCAGTAGTATCCCTCCCGGGGGGGGACTTGACTCCTACAATGAGCAGTTCTTC
TRBD1,TRBV7-3,.,TRBJ2-2,CASSYTGGPRQAGELFF,TGTGCCAGCAGCTATACAGGGGGACCCCGGCAGGCCGGGGAGCTGTTTTTT
TRBD1,TRBV6-2/TRBV6-3,.,TRBJ1-6,CASSPPGQGLRSYNSPLHF,TGTGCCAGCAGTCCGCCGGGACAGGGGTTGAGGTCCTATAATTCACCCCTCCACTTT
TRBD1,TRBV11-1,few,TRBJ2-2,CASSSGQGVPGELFF,TGTGCCAGCAGCTCGGGACAGGGGGTCCCCGGGGAGCTGTTTTTT
TRBD2,TRBV3-1/TRBV3-2,.,TRBJ2-1,CASSQSGGEQFF,TGTGCCAGCAGCCAATCGGGGGGTGAGCAGTTCTTC
.,TRBV28,.,TRBJ2-2,CASSLNRHTGELFF,TGTGCCAGCAGTTTGAACAGACACACCGGGGAGCTGTTTTTT
.,TRBV28,.,TRBJ1-1,CASSFPLTGVLSGTEAFF,TGTGCCAGCAGTTTCCCCTTGACGGGGGTGTTGAGTGGCACTGAAGCTTTCTTT
.,TRBV6-5,.,TRBJ2-7,CASSTPADTYEQYF,TGTGCCAGCAGTACTCCCGCGGACACCTACGAGCAGTACTTC
TRBD1,TRBV4-3,.,TRBJ1-1,CASSPRQGRTEAFF,TGCGCCAGCAGCCCCCGACAGGGAAGAACTGAAGCTTTCTTT
.,TRBV9,.,TRBJ2-6,CASSAGAQFSGANVLTF,TGTGCCAGCAGCGCTGGGGCTCAGTTCTCTGGGGCCAACGTCCTGACTTTC
.,TRBV12-3/TRBV12-4,.,TRBJ2-1,CASSGTVREQFF,TGTGCCAGCAGTGGGACTGTACGCGAGCAGTTCTTC
TRBD1,TRBV7-2,.,TRBJ2-3,CASSLDRATDTQYF,TGTGCCAGCAGCCTCGACAGGGCCACAGATACGCAGTATTTT
.,TRBV7-3,.,TRBJ2-2,CASSPTGWTTGELFF,TGTGCCAGCAGCCCTACCGGGTGGACTACCGGGGAGCTGTTTTTT
TRBD1,TRBV18,once,TRBJ1-4,CASSPPTGGNEKLFF,TGTGCCAGCTCACCCCCGACAGGGGGGAACGAAAAACTGTTTTTT
.,TRBV5-1,once,TRBJ2-2,CASSLAAGIQTGELFF,TGCGCCAGCAGCTTGGCTGCGGGAATACAAACCGGGGAGCTGTTTTTT
.,TRBV5-1,once,TRBJ1-3,CASSLKPGLGGNTIYF,TGCGCCAGCAGCCTCAAGCCAGGGTTGGGGGGAAACACCATATATTTT
.,TRBV19,.,TRBJ2-3,CASSILLARTDTQYF,TGTGCCAGTAGTATCCTACTAGCTCGCACAGATACGCAGTATTTT
TRBD2,TRBV7-2,few,TRBJ2-7,CASSPNPGTINYEQYF,TGTGCCAGCAGCCCGAACCCCGGGACTATTAACTACGAGCAGTACTTC
TRBD1,TRBV5-4,.,TRBJ1-1,CASSALDRDGTEAFF,TGTGCCAGCAGCGCCCTTGACAGGGATGGAACTGAAGCTTTCTTT
.,TRBV10-2,.,TRBJ1-2,CASSLGPQGGYTF,TGCGCCAGCAGTCTCGGGCCCCAGGGAGGCTACACCTTC
TRBD1,TRBV19,.,TRBJ1-5,CASTPQGGGAGQPQHF,TGTGCCAGTACCCCACAAGGAGGGGGCGCGGGTCAGCCCCAGCATTTT
.,TRBV5-1,.,TRBJ1-5,CASSTSSNQPQHF,TGCGCCAGCAGCACGAGTAGCAATCAGCCCCAGCATTTT
.,TRBV28,.,TRBJ1-2,CASSVIGDYGYTF,TGTGCCAGCAGCGTAATCGGGGACTATGGCTACACCTTC
.,TRBV10-1,once,TRBJ2-2,CASGAGGLPGELFF,TGCGCCAGTGGCGCGGGTGGCCTTCCCGGGGAGCTGTTTTTT
TRBD1,TRBV10-3,.,TRBJ2-3,CAISETGGPQYF,TGTGCCATCAGCGAAACAGGGGGCCCGCAGTATTTT
.,TRBV7-3,.,TRBJ2-2,CASSATARGNTGELFF,TGTGCCAGCAGCGCCACGGCGCGGGGGAACACCGGGGAGCTGTTTTTT
TRBD1,TRBV3-1/TRBV3-2,.,TRBJ2-1,CASSFTGANEQFF,TGTGCCAGCAGCTTTACAGGGGCCAATGAGCAGTTCTTC
TRBD2,TRBV4-2,.,TRBJ2-3,CASSQDWGGSTDTQYF,TGTGCCAGCAGCCAAGATTGGGGGGGTAGCACAGATACGCAGTATTTT
TRBD1,TRBV3-1/TRBV3-2,.,TRBJ2-1,CASSQEGTAPYNEQFF,TGTGCCAGCAGCCAAGAGGGGACAGCACCCTACAATGAGCAGTTCTTC
TRBD1,TRBV11-2,.,TRBJ2-7,CASRQLFNRGYEQYF,TGTGCCAGCAGACAATTATTTAACAGGGGTTACGAGCAGTACTTC